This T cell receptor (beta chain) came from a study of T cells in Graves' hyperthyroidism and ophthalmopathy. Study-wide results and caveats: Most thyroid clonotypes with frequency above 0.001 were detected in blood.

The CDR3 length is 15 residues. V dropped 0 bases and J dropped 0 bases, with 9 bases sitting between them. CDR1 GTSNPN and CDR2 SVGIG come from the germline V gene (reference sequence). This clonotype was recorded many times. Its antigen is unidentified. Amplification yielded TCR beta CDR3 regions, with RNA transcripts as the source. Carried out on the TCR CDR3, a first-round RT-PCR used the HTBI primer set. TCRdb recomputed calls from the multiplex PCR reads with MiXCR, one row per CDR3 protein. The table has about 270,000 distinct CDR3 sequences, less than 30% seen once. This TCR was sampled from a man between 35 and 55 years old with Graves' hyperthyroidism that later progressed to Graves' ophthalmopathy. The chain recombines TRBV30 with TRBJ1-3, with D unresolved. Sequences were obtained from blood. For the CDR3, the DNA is TGTGCCTGGAGTGTAGGGAGAAACTCTGGAAACACCATATATTTT. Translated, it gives CAWSVGRNSGNTIYF.